The rows below give T cell receptor beta chains drawn from one sample of a study of T cell responses to AZD1222 COVID-19 vaccine. Method: immunoSEQ multiplex PCR; TCRdb's copy keeps in-frame clones and lacks some. This sample has 150,000 to 200,000 clones, with approximately 94% found just once. The sample consisted of peripheral blood, taken on day 0 of AZD1222 vaccination. The receptor source for this set is an adult in good health. CDR3s include the opening cysteine and the closing phenylalanine or tryptophan. A D gene is named only where the DNA matches it firmly. Clone size, where shown, is once, few, many, or a class for clones that have expanded.

V gene,J gene,clone size,D gene,CDR3 protein,CDR3 DNA
TRBV11-2,TRBJ2-7,-,-,CASSLRGPYEQYF,TGTGCCAGCAGCCTCCGCGGGCCCTACGAGCAGTACTTC
TRBV28,TRBJ1-6,-,-,CASSLLPTPLHF,TGTGCCAGCAGTTTATTACCTACACCCCTCCACTTT
TRBV7-8,TRBJ2-1,-,TRBD2,CASSLVTSGSGEQFF,TGTGCCAGCAGCTTAGTGACTAGCGGGAGTGGTGAGCAGTTCTTC
TRBV7-8,TRBJ2-1,-,TRBD1,CASSSQGYEQFF,TGTGCCAGCAGCTCACAGGGGTATGAGCAGTTCTTC
TRBV11-2,TRBJ2-3,-,-,CASSLDSLATDTQYF,TGTGCCAGCAGCTTAGATAGCCTTGCCACAGATACGCAGTATTTT
TRBV5-1,TRBJ1-1,-,TRBD1,CASSLLGQVPANTEAFF,TGCGCCAGCAGCTTGCTGGGACAGGTCCCCGCAAACACTGAAGCTTTCTTT
TRBV3-1/TRBV3-2,TRBJ2-7,-,-,CASRPLGRIYEQYF,TGTGCCAGCAGGCCCCTAGGTAGAATTTACGAGCAGTACTTC
TRBV28,TRBJ1-2,-,TRBD1,CASQTGSYGYTF,TGTGCCAGTCAGACAGGGAGCTATGGCTACACCTTC
TRBV30,TRBJ1-2,-,-,CAWDRDTWGGYTF,TGTGCCTGGGACCGGGACACTTGGGGTGGCTACACCTTC
TRBV28,TRBJ1-5,-,-,CASSLFGREVNQPQHF,TGTGCCAGCAGTTTATTTGGCAGGGAGGTCAATCAGCCCCAGCATTTT
TRBV3-1/TRBV3-2,TRBJ2-7,-,TRBD2,CASSQETSGYEQYF,TGTGCCAGCAGCCAAGAGACTAGCGGCTACGAGCAGTACTTC
TRBV19,TRBJ1-2,-,-,CASTPARGYGYTF,TGTGCCAGTACTCCAGCCAGGGGCTATGGCTACACCTTC
TRBV5-1,TRBJ2-7,-,TRBD1,CASSPIRDSSYEQYF,TGCGCCAGCAGCCCTATAAGGGACAGCTCCTACGAGCAGTACTTC
TRBV10-2,TRBJ2-3,-,-,CASSPQADTQYF,TGCGCCAGCAGCCCACAAGCAGATACGCAGTATTTT
TRBV10-2,TRBJ2-7,-,TRBD1,CASSPDRGPSEQYF,TGCGCCAGCAGCCCCGACAGGGGCCCTTCCGAGCAGTACTTC
TRBV5-6,TRBJ2-3,once,-,CATGRVGGTDTQYF,TGTGCCACCGGGCGGGTCGGGGGCACAGATACGCAGTATTTT
TRBV15,TRBJ2-7,-,TRBD2,CATSRYSGRAYEQYF,TGTGCCACCAGCAGATATAGCGGGAGGGCCTACGAGCAGTACTTC
TRBV27,TRBJ1-2,-,-,CASSRVMDYGYTF,TGTGCCAGCAGTAGGGTTATGGACTATGGCTACACCTTC
TRBV11-2,TRBJ2-1,-,-,CASSLADRYNEQFF,TGTGCCAGCAGCTTAGCTGACAGATACAATGAGCAGTTCTTC
TRBV9,TRBJ1-1,-,-,CASSVARAGTEAFF,TGTGCCAGCAGCGTAGCTAGGGCGGGCACTGAAGCTTTCTTT
TRBV28,TRBJ2-5,-,-,CAISPGLATQYF,TGTGCCATCTCACCTGGGTTGGCGACCCAGTACTTC
TRBV5-1,TRBJ1-2,-,-,CASSLGQPDPNYGYTF,TGCGCCAGCAGCTTGGGACAGCCAGACCCCAACTATGGCTACACCTTC
TRBV5-4,TRBJ2-2,-,-,CASSLKGAGELFF,TGTGCCAGCAGCTTGAAAGGGGCCGGGGAGCTGTTTTTT
TRBV28,TRBJ2-5,-,TRBD1,CASSGTSGTGQETQYF,TGTGCCAGCAGTGGAACATCCGGGACAGGCCAAGAGACCCAGTACTTC
TRBV10-3,TRBJ1-2,-,-,CAISERGSYGYTF,TGTGCCATCAGTGAACGGGGGTCTTATGGCTACACCTTC
TRBV9,TRBJ1-2,-,-,CASSVEQLNYGYTF,TGTGCCAGCAGCGTAGAACAGCTCAACTATGGCTACACCTTC
TRBV6-2/TRBV6-3,TRBJ2-7,-,-,CASSYSWTAQGEQYF,TGTGCCAGCAGTTACTCGTGGACAGCCCAAGGAGAGCAGTACTTC
TRBV28,TRBJ1-6,-,-,CASSPRLGANSPLHF,TGTGCCAGCAGTCCACGCCTTGGGGCTAATTCACCCCTCCACTTT
TRBV19,TRBJ2-7,-,TRBD2,CASSQTGGFYEQYF,TGTGCCAGTAGCCAAACGGGAGGGTTTTACGAGCAGTACTTC
TRBV28,TRBJ1-3,-,-,CASSPTGYSGNTIYF,TGTGCCAGCAGTCCAACTGGGTATTCTGGAAACACCATATATTTT
TRBV10-3,TRBJ2-1,-,-,CAISSRGAGKGKDNEQFF,TGTGCCATCTCTAGCAGGGGGGCGGGAAAAGGGAAGGACAATGAGCAGTTCTTC
TRBV27,TRBJ2-3,few,-,CASSSLGRASTDTQYF,TGTGCCAGCAGTTCCTTGGGCCGGGCGAGCACAGATACGCAGTATTTT
TRBV30,TRBJ1-1,-,-,CAWSGPWGLNTEAFF,TGTGCCTGGAGTGGCCCCTGGGGACTGAACACTGAAGCTTTCTTT
TRBV3-1/TRBV3-2,TRBJ1-4,-,TRBD1,CASSQGTGRATNEKLFF,TGTGCCAGCAGCCAAGGGACAGGGAGGGCAACTAATGAAAAACTGTTTTTT
TRBV2,TRBJ2-5,-,-,CATAATGTQYF,TGTGCCACAGCGGCCACAGGGACCCAGTACTTC
TRBV7-9,TRBJ2-7,-,TRBD1,CASSQAPGQPSSYEQYF,TGTGCCAGCAGCCAAGCACCGGGACAGCCGAGCTCCTACGAGCAGTACTTC
TRBV28,TRBJ2-3,-,-,CATGDTQYF,TGTGCCACCGGTGATACGCAGTATTTT
TRBV15,TRBJ2-3,-,TRBD1,CATKDRGWTDTQYF,TGTGCCACAAAGGACAGGGGTTGGACAGATACGCAGTATTTT
TRBV12-3/TRBV12-4,TRBJ2-5,once,-,CASSFYRQETQYF,TGTGCCAGCAGTTTTTATCGGCAAGAGACCCAGTACTTC
TRBV30,TRBJ1-1,-,-,CAWSPGGAGTEAFF,TGTGCCTGGAGTCCCGGTGGGGCTGGGACTGAAGCTTTCTTT
TRBV27,TRBJ1-2,once,-,CASSLSVGQSMGYTF,TGTGCCAGCAGTTTATCAGTCGGACAGAGCATGGGCTACACCTTC
TRBV6-5,TRBJ2-1,-,-,CASSYGASVQFF,TGTGCCAGCAGTTACGGAGCTAGCGTTCAGTTCTTC
TRBV24-1,TRBJ2-2,once,TRBD1,CATQANTGQGNTGELFF,TGTGCCACCCAGGCCAATACGGGACAGGGGAACACCGGGGAGCTGTTTTTT
TRBV7-9,TRBJ2-7,once,TRBD1,CASSSDRGRPYEQYF,TGTGCCAGCAGCTCCGACAGGGGGCGGCCCTACGAGCAGTACTTC
TRBV3-1/TRBV3-2,TRBJ1-2,-,TRBD1,CASSQTTFGTGTFGYTF,TGTGCCAGCAGCCAAACGACTTTTGGGACAGGGACATTTGGCTACACCTTC
TRBV28,TRBJ1-2,-,-,CASGIKIGYGYTF,TGTGCCAGCGGGATCAAGATCGGCTATGGCTACACCTTC
TRBV9,TRBJ2-5,-,TRBD1,CASSPGQGRETQYF,TGTGCCAGCAGCCCCGGACAGGGCAGGGAGACCCAGTACTTC
TRBV10-3,TRBJ2-7,-,TRBD1,CAIRTDRVDEQYF,TGTGCCATCAGAACCGACAGGGTCGACGAGCAGTACTTC
TRBV5-1,TRBJ1-1,-,-,CASSLLGGRTEAFF,TGCGCCAGCAGCTTGTTAGGGGGTCGGACTGAAGCTTTCTTT
TRBV6-4,TRBJ2-3,-,TRBD2,CASSDSPSGSADTQYF,TGTGCCAGCAGTGACTCCCCTAGCGGGAGTGCAGATACGCAGTATTTT
TRBV18,TRBJ2-7,-,-,CASSPVGYEQYF,TGTGCCAGCTCACCGGTGGGTTACGAGCAGTACTTC
TRBV5-1,TRBJ2-1,once,TRBD2,CASAHNLGTSLNEQFF,TGCGCCAGCGCACACAACCTCGGGACTAGCCTCAATGAGCAGTTCTTC